Shown below are 9 T cell receptor beta chains from a single sample sequenced in a study of blood T cell repertoires in COVID-19. Here immunoSEQ multiplex PCR was the method, and the copy in TCRdb shows in-frame clones only, minus some. The sample includes fewer than 250,000 clones, around 86% of them seen just once. Input material: peripheral blood. Receptors originate from a woman of 80 years or more with COVID-19, enrolled during active disease.

This clone has just a few counts. The V call is TRBV18, the J call TRBJ2-7; TRBD1 is a possible D gene (5 bases). The germline CDR1 and CDR2 sequences are KGHSH and LQKENI. This CDR3 is 12 amino acids long. V was pared by 1 base and J by 7 bases, with 8 bases between. As DNA, the CDR3 is TGTGCCAGCTCACCACAGGGGTGGGAGCAGTACTTC. Amino acid sequence: CASSPQGWEQYF.

The chain combines TRBV7-2 with TRBJ1-2, with 7 bases aligning to TRBD1. The length of the CDR3 is 14 residues. The V gene end was trimmed by 5 bases and the J gene end by 4 bases; junction bases not matched to a gene: 7. CDR1 and CDR2 from the germline V gene are SGHTA and FQGNSA. CDR3 sequence (DNA): TGTGCCAGCAGCCCGGGACAGCTCGTCTATGGCTACACCTTC. This gives the protein CASSPGQLVYGYTF.

The rearrangement uses TRBV5-1 and TRBJ2-3; D perhaps matches TRBD1 (6 bases). Trimming pared 7 bases from V and 8 bases from J, leaving 26 bases between. Germline V gene data show CDR1 as SGHRS and CDR2 as YFSETQ. This CDR3 has 16 residues. Written as DNA, the CDR3 is TGCGCCAGCGGACAGACCCCAGCAGGGAACGGAGTTACGCAGTATTTT. Translated, it gives CASGQTPAGNGVTQYF.

The chain is built from TRBV18 and TRBJ1-5; D is unresolved. V was clipped by 0 bases and J by 5 bases, with 11 bases between them. The CDR3 contains 15 residues. CDR1 is KGHSH and CDR2 is LQKENI in the germline V gene. DNA of the CDR3: TGTGCCAGCTCACCACCGGAACAGCCTCATCAGCCCCAGCATTTT. Encoded protein: CASSPPEQPHQPQHF.

The sample holds one count of this clone. The chain's CDR3 is CASSIPDRQNNEQFF. The CDR3 DNA reads as TGTGCCAGTAGTATCCCGGACAGGCAGAACAATGAGCAGTTCTTC. The V call is TRBV19, the J call TRBJ2-1, with TRBD1 identical over 7 bases. Germline V gene lookup returns CDR1 LNHDA and CDR2 SQIVND (reference sequence). V dropped 3 bases and J dropped 5; count of bases not matched to a gene: 7. The CDR3 has 15 amino acids.

The table lists this clone with a count of one. J is TRBJ1-4 and V is TRBV4-1, with D tentatively TRBD1 (6 bases). Per germline, CDR1 MGHRA and CDR2 YSYEKL. CDR3 length: 16 amino acids. V was shortened by 3 bases and J by 7 bases, with 18 bases between the two germline ends. CDR3 bases: TGCGCCAGCAGCCACCCCCGTCGGGACAAGGGTGAAAAACTGTTTTTT. Residues: CASSHPRRDKGEKLFF.

The J gene is TRBJ2-7, the V gene TRBV3-1 (or the pseudogene TRBV3-2); no definite D call. V gave up 0 bases and J gave up 6 bases, with 6 bases separating them. This CDR3 is 12 amino acids long. The germline V gene encodes CDR1 LGHDT and CDR2 YNNKEL (reference sequence). The CDR3 DNA sequence: TGTGCCAGCAGCCAAGACGAGTTCGAGCAGTACTTC. Its translation: CASSQDEFEQYF.

The chain combines TRBV28 with TRBJ1-1; TRBD1 aligns across 8 bases. J lost 1 base, V lost 8 bases, and 6 bases had no gene match. Germline CDR1 MDHEN, CDR2 SYDVKM. The CDR3 runs to 14 residues. This chain's CDR3 is CASRSGTGNTEAFF. The CDR3, as DNA: TGTGCCAGCCGTTCCGGGACAGGGAACACTGAAGCTTTCTTT. Full variable domain (outside the CDR3, taken from reference TRBV28 and TRBJ1-1): DVKVTQSSRYLVKRTGEKVFLECVQDMDHENMFWYRQDPGLGLRLIYFSYDVKMKEKGDIPEGYSVSREKKERFSLILESASTNQTSMYLCASRSGTGNTEAFFGQGTRLTVV.

The chain uses TRBV19 and TRBJ2-1; D call uncertain. The V gene lost 6 bases and the J gene lost 0 bases, with 9 bases spanning the gap. Germline V gene sequence: CDR1 LNHDA, CDR2 SQIVND (reference sequence). The CDR3 totals 14 residues. The CDR3 reads CASSTTRSYNEQFF. In nucleotides, the CDR3 is TGTGCCAGTAGCACGACACGCTCCTACAATGAGCAGTTCTTC. Using reference TRBV19 and TRBJ2-1 for the parts outside the CDR3, the full variable domain is DGGITQSPKYLFRKEGQNVTLSCEQNLNHDAMYWYRQDPGQGLRLIYYSQIVNDFQKGDIAEGYSVSREKKESFPLTVTSAQKNPTAFYLCASSTTRSYNEQFFGPGTRLTVL.